This T cell receptor beta chain was observed in a study of breast tumors, draining lymph nodes, adjacent tissues. Study observations and caveats: Most tumor T cells seemingly derive from lymph node, then expand in tumor.

This clonotype was recorded a few times. What it binds is not known. The junction shows a germline mismatch at one end, possibly a read error. Germline assignment: CDR1 SGHKS and CDR2 YYEKEE (reference sequence). This CDR3 spans 13 amino acids. TCRdb reanalysed the multiplex PCR reads using MiXCR and keeps one entry per CDR3 protein. The table includes under 300,000 distinct CDR3 sequences, around 34% detected once. The lymph nodes were axillary draining lymph nodes from breast cancer patients. The sequence derives from a female donor with breast cancer. Some clones in this sample may be carry-over from other donors' samples. The chain employs TRBV5-5 and TRBJ1-3; D not certain. The sequencing input was axillary lymph node tissue. The CDR3 region has the DNA TGTGCCAGCAGCTTCATCTCTGCAAACACCATATATTTT. Translated, it gives CASSFISANTIYF.